This T cell receptor (beta chain) was identified during a study of blood T cell repertoires in COVID-19. Measured with immunoSEQ multiplex PCR; TCRdb has only the in-frame clones, and not every one. The sample has under 200,000 clones, more than 75% seen once; the top ten hold more than 5%. The germline gives CDR1 MNHNY, CDR2 SVGAGI (reference sequence). This CDR3 spans 15 amino acids. The V end lost 7 bases, the J end lost 5 bases, and 15 bases lay between the germline ends. This receptor was identified in a woman in her 50s with COVID-19, enrolled during active disease. This chain uses TRBV6-6 with TRBJ1-6; D is undetermined. The sequencing input was peripheral blood. CDR3 protein: CASKAEPTNNSPLHF. The CDR3 DNA reads as TGTGCCAGCAAAGCGGAGCCGACCAATAATTCACCCCTCCACTTT.